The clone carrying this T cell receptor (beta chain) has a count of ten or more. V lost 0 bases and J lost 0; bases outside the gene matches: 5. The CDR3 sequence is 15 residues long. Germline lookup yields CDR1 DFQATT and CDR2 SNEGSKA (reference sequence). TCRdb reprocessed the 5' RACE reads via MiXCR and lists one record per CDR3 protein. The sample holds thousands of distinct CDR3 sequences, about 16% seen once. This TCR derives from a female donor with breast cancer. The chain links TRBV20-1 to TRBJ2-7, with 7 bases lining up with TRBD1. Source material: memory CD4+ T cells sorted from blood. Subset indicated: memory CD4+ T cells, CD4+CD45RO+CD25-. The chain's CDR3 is CSARERDSLSYEQYF. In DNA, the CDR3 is TGCAGTGCTAGAGAAAGGGACAGTCTCTCCTACGAGCAGTACTTC.